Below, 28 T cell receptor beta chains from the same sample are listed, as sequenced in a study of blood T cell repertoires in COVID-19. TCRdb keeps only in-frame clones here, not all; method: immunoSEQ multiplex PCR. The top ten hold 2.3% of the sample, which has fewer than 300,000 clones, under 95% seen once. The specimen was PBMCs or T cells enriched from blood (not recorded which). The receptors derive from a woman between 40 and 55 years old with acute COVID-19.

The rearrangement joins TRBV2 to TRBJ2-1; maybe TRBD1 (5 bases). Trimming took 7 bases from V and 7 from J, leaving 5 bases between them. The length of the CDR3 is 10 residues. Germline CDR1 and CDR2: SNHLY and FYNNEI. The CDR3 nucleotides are TGTGCCAGCAACAGGAATGAGCAGTTCTTC. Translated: CASNRNEQFF. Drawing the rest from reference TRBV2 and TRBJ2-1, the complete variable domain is EPEVTQTPSHQVTQMGQEVILRCVPISNHLYFYWYRQILGQKVEFLVSFYNNEISEKSEIFDDQFSVERPDGSNFTLKIRSTKLEDSAMYFCASNRNEQFFGPGTRLTVL.

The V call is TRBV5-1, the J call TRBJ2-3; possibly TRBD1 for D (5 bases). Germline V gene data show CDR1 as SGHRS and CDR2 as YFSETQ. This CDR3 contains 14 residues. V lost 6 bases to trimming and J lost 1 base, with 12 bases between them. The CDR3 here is CASKGLWGTDTQYF. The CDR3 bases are TGCGCCAGCAAGGGGTTGTGGGGCACAGATACGCAGTATTTT.

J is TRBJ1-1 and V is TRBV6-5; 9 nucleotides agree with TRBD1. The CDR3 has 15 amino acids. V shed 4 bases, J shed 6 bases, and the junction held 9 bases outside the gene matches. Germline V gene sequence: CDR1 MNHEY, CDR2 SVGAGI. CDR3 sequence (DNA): TGTGCCAGCAGTTTAGTTACGGGACAGGGTCCTGAAGCTTTCTTT. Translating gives CASSLVTGQGPEAFF.

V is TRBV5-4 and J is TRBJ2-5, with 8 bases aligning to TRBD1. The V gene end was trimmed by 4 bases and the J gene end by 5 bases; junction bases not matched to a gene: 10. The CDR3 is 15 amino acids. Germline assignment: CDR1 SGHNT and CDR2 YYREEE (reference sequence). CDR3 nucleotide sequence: TGTGCCAGCAGCCTACAGGACAGGGTCGGCGAGACCCAGTACTTC. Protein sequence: CASSLQDRVGETQYF.

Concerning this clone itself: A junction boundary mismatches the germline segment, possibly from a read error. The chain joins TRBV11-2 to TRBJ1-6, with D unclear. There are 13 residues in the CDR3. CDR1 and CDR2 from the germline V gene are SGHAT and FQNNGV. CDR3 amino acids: CASSFRQDSPLHF. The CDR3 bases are TGTGCCAGCAGCTTCCGCCAGGATTCGCCCCTCCACTTT. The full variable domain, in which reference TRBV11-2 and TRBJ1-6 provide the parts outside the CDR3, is EAGVAQSPRYKIIEKRQSVAFWCNPISGHATLYWYQQILGQGPKLLIQFQNNGVVDDSQLPKDRFSAERLKGVDSTLKIQPAKLEDSAVYLCASSFRQDSPLHFGNGTRLTVT.

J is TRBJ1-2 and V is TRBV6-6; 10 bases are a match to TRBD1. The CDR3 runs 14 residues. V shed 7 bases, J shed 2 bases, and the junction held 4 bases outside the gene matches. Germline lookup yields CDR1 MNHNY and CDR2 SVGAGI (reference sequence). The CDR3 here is CASTMGQGNYGYTF. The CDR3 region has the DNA TGTGCCAGCACTATGGGACAGGGGAACTATGGCTACACCTTC.

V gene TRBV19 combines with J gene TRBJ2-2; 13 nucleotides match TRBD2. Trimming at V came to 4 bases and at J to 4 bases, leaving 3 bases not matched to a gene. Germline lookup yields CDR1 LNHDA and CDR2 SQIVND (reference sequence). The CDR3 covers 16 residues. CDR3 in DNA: TGTGCCAGTAGTACACTAGCGGGGGGGCGCACCGGGGAGCTGTTTTTT. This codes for CASSTLAGGRTGELFF.

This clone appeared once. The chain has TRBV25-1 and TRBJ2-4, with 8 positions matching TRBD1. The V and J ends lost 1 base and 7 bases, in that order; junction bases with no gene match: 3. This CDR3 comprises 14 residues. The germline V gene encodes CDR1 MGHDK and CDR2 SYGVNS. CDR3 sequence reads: CASSESPGGNIQYF. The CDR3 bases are TGTGCCAGCAGTGAATCACCAGGGGGCAACATTCAGTACTTC.

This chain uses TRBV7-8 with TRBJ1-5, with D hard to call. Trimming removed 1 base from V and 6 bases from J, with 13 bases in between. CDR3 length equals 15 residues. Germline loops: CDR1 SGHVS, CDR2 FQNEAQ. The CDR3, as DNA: TGTGCCAGCAGCTTAGACGACTCTTCGGGTCAGCCCCAGCATTTT. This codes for CASSLDDSSGQPQHF.

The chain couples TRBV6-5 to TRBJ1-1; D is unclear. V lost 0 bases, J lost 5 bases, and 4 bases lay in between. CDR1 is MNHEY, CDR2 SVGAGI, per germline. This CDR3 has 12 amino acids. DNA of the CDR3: TGTGCCAGCAGTTACTCTCGGACTGAAGCTTTCTTT. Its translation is CASSYSRTEAFF.

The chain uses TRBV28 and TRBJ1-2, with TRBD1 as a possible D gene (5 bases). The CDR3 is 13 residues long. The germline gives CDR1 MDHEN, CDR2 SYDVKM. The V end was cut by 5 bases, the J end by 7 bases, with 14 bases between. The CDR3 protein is CASSLPEGIGYTF. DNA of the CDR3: TGTGCCAGCAGTCTCCCGGAGGGGATTGGCTACACCTTC.

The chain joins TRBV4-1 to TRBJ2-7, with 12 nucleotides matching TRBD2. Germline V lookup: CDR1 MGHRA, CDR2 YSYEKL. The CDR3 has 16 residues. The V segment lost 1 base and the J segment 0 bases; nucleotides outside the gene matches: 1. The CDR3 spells CASSQASGGASYEQYF. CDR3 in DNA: TGCGCCAGCAGCCAAGCTAGCGGGGGGGCCTCCTACGAGCAGTACTTC.

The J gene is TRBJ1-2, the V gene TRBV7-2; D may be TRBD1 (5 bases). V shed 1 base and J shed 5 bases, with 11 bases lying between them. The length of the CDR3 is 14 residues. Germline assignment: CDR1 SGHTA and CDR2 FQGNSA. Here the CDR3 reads CASSLVFQGYGYTF. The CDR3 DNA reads TGTGCCAGCAGCTTAGTTTTTCAGGGTTATGGCTACACCTTC.

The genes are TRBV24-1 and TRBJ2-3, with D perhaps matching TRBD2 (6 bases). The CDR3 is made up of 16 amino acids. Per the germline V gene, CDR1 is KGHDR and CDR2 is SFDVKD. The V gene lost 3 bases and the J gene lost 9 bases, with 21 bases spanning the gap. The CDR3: CATSDTGLGDLGTQYF. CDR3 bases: TGTGCCACCAGTGATACGGGACTGGGGGACTTGGGGACGCAGTATTTT.

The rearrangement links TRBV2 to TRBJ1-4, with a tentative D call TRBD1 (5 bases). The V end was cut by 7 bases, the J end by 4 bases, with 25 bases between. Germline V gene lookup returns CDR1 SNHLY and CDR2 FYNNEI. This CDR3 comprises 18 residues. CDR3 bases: TGTGCCAGCACCGCTAGGGCGGGGTTCACTGGGGGTAATGAAAAACTGTTTTTT. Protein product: CASTARAGFTGGNEKLFF.

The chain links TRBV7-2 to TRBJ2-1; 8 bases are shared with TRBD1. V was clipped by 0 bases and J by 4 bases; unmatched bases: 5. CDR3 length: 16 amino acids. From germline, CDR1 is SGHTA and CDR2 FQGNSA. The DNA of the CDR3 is TGTGCCAGCAGCTTAGCCGGGACAGGACTATACAATGAGCAGTTCTTC. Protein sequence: CASSLAGTGLYNEQFF.

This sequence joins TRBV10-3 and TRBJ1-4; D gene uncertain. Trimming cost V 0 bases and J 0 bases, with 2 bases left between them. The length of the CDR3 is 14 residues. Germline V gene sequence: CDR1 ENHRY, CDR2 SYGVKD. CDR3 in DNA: TGTGCCATCAGTGAGTCCGCAACTAATGAAAAACTGTTTTTT. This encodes CAISESATNEKLFF.

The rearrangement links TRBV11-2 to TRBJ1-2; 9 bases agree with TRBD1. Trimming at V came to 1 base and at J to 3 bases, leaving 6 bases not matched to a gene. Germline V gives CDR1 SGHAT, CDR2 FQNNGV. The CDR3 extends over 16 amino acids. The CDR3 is CASSLAGTGRDYGYTF. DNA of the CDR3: TGTGCCAGCAGCTTAGCCGGGACAGGGAGAGACTATGGCTACACCTTC.

The CDR3 nucleotides read TGTGCCAGCTCACCGACAGGTACTCAGCCCCAGCATTTT. Protein sequence: CASSPTGTQPQHF. The V and J genes are TRBV18 and TRBJ1-5; tentatively, D is TRBD1 (6 bases). Germline CDR1 and CDR2: KGHSH and LQKENI. The CDR3 loop spans 13 amino acids. With 3 bases removed from V and 6 bases from J, the gap between germline ends came to 9 bases.

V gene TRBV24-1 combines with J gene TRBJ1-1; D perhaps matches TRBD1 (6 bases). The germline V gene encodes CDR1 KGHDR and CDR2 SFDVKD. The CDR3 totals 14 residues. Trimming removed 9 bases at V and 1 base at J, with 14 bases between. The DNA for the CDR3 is TGTGCCACCCGACAGACAGGCGGGAACACTGAAGCTTTCTTT. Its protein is CATRQTGGNTEAFF.

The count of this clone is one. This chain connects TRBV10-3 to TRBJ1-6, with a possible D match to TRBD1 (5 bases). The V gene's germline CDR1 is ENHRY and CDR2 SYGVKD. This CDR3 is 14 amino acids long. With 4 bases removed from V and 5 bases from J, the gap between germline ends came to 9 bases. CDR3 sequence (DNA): TGTGCCATCAGTGGGGGCAGCGATAATTCACCCCTCCACTTT. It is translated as CAISGGSDNSPLHF.

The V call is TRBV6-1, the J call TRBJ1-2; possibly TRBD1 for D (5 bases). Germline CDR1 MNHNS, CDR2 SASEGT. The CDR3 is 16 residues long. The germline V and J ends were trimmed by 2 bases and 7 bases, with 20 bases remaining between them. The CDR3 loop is CASSELGVGRWSGYTF. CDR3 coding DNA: TGTGCCAGCAGTGAATTAGGGGTCGGACGATGGTCTGGCTACACCTTC.

The CDR3 is CASSPRYGRQGGQPQHF. The CDR3 DNA sequence: TGTGCCAGTAGCCCGAGATACGGTAGACAGGGTGGTCAGCCCCAGCATTTT. V and J are TRBV19 and TRBJ1-5, with 7 bases fitting TRBD1. CDR1 is LNHDA and CDR2 is SQIVND in the germline V gene (reference sequence). The trim removed 6 bases at V and 6 bases at J, leaving 17 bases unmatched. The CDR3 is made up of 17 amino acids.

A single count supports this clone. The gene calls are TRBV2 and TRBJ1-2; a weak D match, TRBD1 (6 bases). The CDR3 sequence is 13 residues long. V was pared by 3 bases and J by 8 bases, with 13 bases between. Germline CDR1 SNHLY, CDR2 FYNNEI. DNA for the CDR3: TGTGCCAGCAGTGACAGGGGCCAGGGAGGCTACACCTTC. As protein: CASSDRGQGGYTF.

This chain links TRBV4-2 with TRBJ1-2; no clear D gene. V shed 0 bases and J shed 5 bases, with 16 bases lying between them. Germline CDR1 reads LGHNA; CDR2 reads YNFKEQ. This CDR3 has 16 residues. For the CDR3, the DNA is TGTGCCAGCAGCCAAGACGGAGCCCCGACTACGTATGGCTACACCTTC. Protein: CASSQDGAPTTYGYTF.

The CDR3 DNA is TGTGCCAGCAGCCAAGAGACTAGCGGGGGGACCTACGAGCAGTACTTC. Residues: CASSQETSGGTYEQYF. The chain carries TRBV4-2 and TRBJ2-7; 13 nucleotides line up with TRBD2. The CDR3 spans 16 residues. V was pared by 0 bases and J by 2 bases, with 1 base of the junction left unmatched. Germline V CDR1 and CDR2: LGHNA, YNFKEQ.

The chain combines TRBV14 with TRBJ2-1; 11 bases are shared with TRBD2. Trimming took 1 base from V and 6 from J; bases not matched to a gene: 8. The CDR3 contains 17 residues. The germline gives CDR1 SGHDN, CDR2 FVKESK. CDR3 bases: TGTGCCAGCAGCCAAGGAATAGGTCTAGCGGGAGGCAATGAGCAGTTCTTC. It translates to CASSQGIGLAGGNEQFF.

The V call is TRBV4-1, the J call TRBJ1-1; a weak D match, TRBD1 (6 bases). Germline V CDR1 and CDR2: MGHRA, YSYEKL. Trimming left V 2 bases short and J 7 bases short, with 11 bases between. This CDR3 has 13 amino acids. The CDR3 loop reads CASSQPGQIEAFF. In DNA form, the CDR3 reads TGCGCCAGCAGCCAACCTGGACAGATTGAAGCTTTCTTT.